This TCR beta chain was sequenced for a study of blood T cell repertoires in COVID-19. On the study more broadly: Samples representing acute and convalescent COVID-19 were sourced from the United States, Italy and Spain. From T cells, B-cell-depleted T cells, or PBMCs came the material, which was cDNA or gDNA.

CDR3 length equals 14 residues. The V and J ends lost 1 base and 2 bases respectively, with 9 bases between them. Per the germline V gene, CDR1 is MGHRA and CDR2 is YSYEKL. How the authors handled the data: Scientists estimated how many nucleated cells there were by amplifying reference gene primers. Data came from immunoSEQ multiplex PCR; TCRdb stores just in-frame clones and leaves some out. V and J calls and clone size are as listed in that table; D and trimming were resolved from the DNA. The sample has 400,000 to 550,000 clones; 80% to 90% are singletons. What was sequenced was peripheral blood. This receptor was identified in a woman in her 30s with acute or convalescent COVID-19. The genes are TRBV4-1 and TRBJ2-7; TRBD2 is a possible D gene (5 bases). The CDR3 is CASSQAEGPYEQYF. CDR3 in DNA: TGCGCCAGCAGCCAAGCCGAGGGCCCCTACGAGCAGTACTTC.